This T cell receptor beta chain was recovered during a study of blood T cell repertoires in COVID-19. CDR3 size: 16 residues. Germline CDR1 and CDR2: SGHDN and FVKESK. Trimming took 4 bases from V and 1 from J; bases not matched to a gene: 7. Data came from immunoSEQ multiplex PCR; TCRdb stores just in-frame clones and leaves some out. The data hold roughly 380,000 clones, with roughly 85% observed a single time. The TCR was taken from a woman younger than 30 with acute or convalescent COVID-19. The sequenced sample was peripheral blood. The chain combines TRBV14 with TRBJ1-1; 9 positions match TRBD1. The CDR3 protein is CASSRTGGVGNTEAFF. The CDR3 DNA reads TGTGCCAGCAGCCGAACAGGGGGCGTTGGGAACACTGAAGCTTTCTTT.